The entry below gives a single TCR beta chain sequence along with its context. This specimen belongs to a study of T cell changes during pregnancy in multiple sclerosis. The data were produced by immunoSEQ multiplex PCR, yet TCRdb's version contains in-frame clones alone and is incomplete. The sample holds 20,000 to 25,000 clones, roughly 80% seen once. V gave up 0 bases and J gave up 5 bases; unmatched junction bases: 12. CDR1 SGHRS and CDR2 YFSETQ come from the germline V gene. The CDR3 runs 17 residues. The V call is TRBV5-1, the J call TRBJ2-5; the match to TRBD2 covers 8 bases. This material consisted of CD8+ T cells from peripheral blood mononuclear cells, taken in the first trimester of pregnancy. The clonotype comes from a female donor in good health, enrolled as a control in a pregnancy study. The chain's CDR3 is CASSLVRQRELVETQYF. The CDR3 bases are TGCGCCAGCAGCTTGGTTAGGCAGCGGGAGCTTGTGGAGACCCAGTACTTC.